This entry lists 29 T cell receptor beta chains sequenced from one sample in a study of cytomegalovirus exposure and HLA in healthy donors. Produced via immunoSEQ multiplex PCR; TCRdb's table is partial and in-frame only. The table shows tens of thousands of clones, with 80% to 95% occurring only once. Material for sequencing was PBMCs. Receptors originate from a woman in her thirties in good health and CMV-seropositive.

V usage is TRBV19 and J usage is TRBJ2-1; D is possibly TRBD1 (5 bases). The ends were cut back, 7 bases at V and 2 bases at J, with 15 bases in the middle. CDR1 is LNHDA and CDR2 is SQIVND in the germline V gene (reference sequence). The CDR3 has 15 residues. CDR3 in amino acids: CASTPNGAAYNEQFF. In DNA form, the CDR3 reads TGTGCCAGTACCCCAAATGGGGCAGCCTACAATGAGCAGTTCTTC.

CDR3 nucleotides: TGTGCCAGCAGCTTAGCCCCAGGGGCTAGCACAGATACGCAGTATTTT. It yields the protein CASSLAPGASTDTQYF. The chain recombines TRBV7-8 with TRBJ2-3; the D gene is possibly TRBD1 (6 bases). In germline, CDR1 is SGHVS, CDR2 FQNEAQ. V dropped 0 bases and J dropped 0 bases, with 10 bases sitting between them. The CDR3 covers 16 residues.

This clone showed up just once. The J gene is TRBJ2-1, the V gene TRBV4-3; the D gene is possibly TRBD1 (6 bases). The CDR3 contains 15 residues. The ends were cut back, 0 bases at V and 10 bases at J, with 16 bases in the middle. Germline values: CDR1 LGHNA, CDR2 YSLEER. The CDR3 coding sequence is TGCGCCAGCAGCCAAGAATCCGGGACAATATACGAGCAGTTCTTC. Translating it yields CASSQESGTIYEQFF.

The rearrangement links TRBV10-3 to TRBJ2-1, with TRBD2 as a possible D gene (6 bases). In germline, CDR1 is ENHRY, CDR2 SYGVKD. This CDR3 region has 14 residues. V was cut by 8 bases and J by 0 bases, with 11 bases left in between. CDR3: CAISPSDSYNEQFF. The CDR3 region has the DNA TGTGCCATCTCCCCTAGCGACTCCTACAATGAGCAGTTCTTC.

This chain links TRBV6-5 with TRBJ2-3; the D is unclear. Trimming took off 7 bases at V and 0 bases at J, with 8 bases between the two ends. CDR3 size: 13 residues. Germline lookup yields CDR1 MNHEY and CDR2 SVGAGI. The CDR3 nucleotides read TGTGCCAGCACAGCCGGGAGCACAGATACGCAGTATTTT. It codes for CASTAGSTDTQYF.

DNA for the CDR3: TGTGCCTGGAACAGGGGGCTCTACGAGGATGGCTACACCTTC. Its translation: CAWNRGLYEDGYTF. This rearrangement joins TRBV30 to TRBJ1-2; 9 bases line up with TRBD1. CDR1 is GTSNPN and CDR2 is SVGIG in the germline V gene (reference sequence). The CDR3 is 14 residues long. V was clipped by 4 bases and J by 6 bases; unmatched bases: 9.

This chain connects TRBV28 to TRBJ2-3, with TRBD2 matching over 8 bases. This CDR3 spans 15 amino acids. The germline gives CDR1 MDHEN, CDR2 SYDVKM. The J segment lost 2 bases and the V segment lost 7 bases, leaving 8 bases of the junction unmatched. DNA of the CDR3: TGTGCCAGCAATCAAGCGGGAGCCCCCACAGATACGCAGTATTTT. This gives the protein CASNQAGAPTDTQYF.

The chain couples TRBV11-2 to TRBJ2-3, with 9 bases that match TRBD2. Germline V gene lookup returns CDR1 SGHAT and CDR2 FQNNGV. The CDR3 contains 15 residues. V was clipped by 6 bases and J by 3 bases; unmatched bases: 7. CDR3 amino acids: CASRSGTSQTDTQYF. CDR3 bases: TGTGCCAGCAGATCCGGGACTAGCCAGACAGATACGCAGTATTTT.

The J gene is TRBJ1-5, the V gene TRBV28; D may be TRBD1 (6 bases). This CDR3 has 15 amino acids. V shed 4 bases and J shed 6 bases, with 16 bases lying between them. Germline V CDR1 and CDR2: MDHEN, SYDVKM. DNA of the CDR3: TGTGCCAGCAGTTCCCCCGCGACAGGAACTCAGCCCCAGCATTTT. Protein sequence: CASSSPATGTQPQHF.

This clone was picked up a small number of times. The chain links TRBV6-6 to TRBJ1-2; no clear D gene. Germline assignment: CDR1 MNHNY and CDR2 SVGAGI (reference sequence). V lost 5 bases and J 5 bases, leaving 9 bases between the germline ends. The CDR3 sequence is 12 residues long. DNA of the CDR3: TGTGCCAGCAGTCAAACAGATTATGGCTACACCTTC. This gives the protein CASSQTDYGYTF.

This chain links TRBV2 with TRBJ2-5; D ambiguous. Trimming cost V 1 base and J 7 bases, with 10 bases left between them. Germline lookup yields CDR1 SNHLY and CDR2 FYNNEI. This CDR3 has 13 residues. The CDR3 loop reads CASSEEQLGTQYF. CDR3 coding DNA: TGTGCCAGCAGTGAAGAGCAGCTAGGGACCCAGTACTTC.

This rearrangement joins TRBV5-8 to TRBJ1-5, with D perhaps TRBD1 (5 bases). Trimming removed 1 base from V and 4 bases from J, with 9 bases in between. Germline V gene sequence: CDR1 SGHTS, CDR2 YDEGEE. The CDR3 is 14 amino acids. The CDR3 DNA sequence: TGTGCCAGCAGCTTGACCCCAGGGAATCAGCCCCAGCATTTT. The encoded protein is CASSLTPGNQPQHF.

The chain joins TRBV11-3 to TRBJ2-1, with 9 bases lining up with TRBD2. CDR3 length: 15 amino acids. Trimming took 4 bases from V and 9 from J; bases not matched to a gene: 10. From germline, CDR1 is SGHNT and CDR2 YENEEA. The CDR3 region is CASSSQAGGLGEQFF. The CDR3 nucleotides are TGTGCCAGCAGCTCACAAGCGGGAGGATTGGGTGAGCAGTTCTTC.

The chain recombines TRBV28 with TRBJ2-1; TRBD1 might be the D (7 bases). With 6 bases removed from V and 4 bases from J, the gap between germline ends came to 16 bases. The CDR3 runs to 15 residues. In germline, CDR1 is MDHEN, CDR2 SYDVKM. The CDR3 loop reads CASRPGGGLYNEQFF. As DNA, the CDR3 is TGTGCCAGCAGACCCGGAGGGGGCCTTTACAATGAGCAGTTCTTC.

The chain combines TRBV2 with TRBJ2-4; TRBD2 matches at 12 bases. V lost 5 bases and J lost 0; bases outside the gene matches: 8. This CDR3 comprises 18 residues. The V gene's germline CDR1 is SNHLY and CDR2 FYNNEI. CDR3 bases: TGTGCCAGCAGTCGGGACCCGGGACTAGCGGGAGCCAAAAACATTCAGTACTTC. Protein sequence: CASSRDPGLAGAKNIQYF.

The chain joins TRBV6-6 to TRBJ1-1; D might be TRBD1 (6 bases). The V gene's germline CDR1 is MNHNY and CDR2 SVGAGI (reference sequence). V was pared by 6 bases and J by 4 bases, with 9 bases between. The CDR3 has 12 amino acids. CDR3 sequence (DNA): TGTGCCAGCAGCCGAGGGGGCACTGAAGCTTTCTTT. Protein: CASSRGGTEAFF.

The V call is TRBV14, the J call TRBJ2-2; 7 bases map to TRBD2. Germline V gives CDR1 SGHDN, CDR2 FVKESK. The CDR3 totals 19 residues. V lost 2 bases to trimming and J lost 4 bases; unmatched junction nucleotides: 16. The CDR3 loop is CASSQRPLIREEFTGELFF. The CDR3 bases are TGTGCCAGCAGCCAAAGACCCTTAATACGGGAGGAGTTCACCGGGGAGCTGTTTTTT.

This chain connects TRBV11-3 to TRBJ2-7; a possible D gene is TRBD2 (7 bases). The CDR3 is 14 amino acids. Germline CDR1 SGHNT, CDR2 YENEEA. Deletions cut 2 bases from V and 6 bases from J, with 14 bases between. In DNA form, the CDR3 reads TGTGCCAGCAGCTTACAGGGGAGGGAGAGCGAGCAGTACTTC. Protein sequence: CASSLQGRESEQYF.

V usage is TRBV2 and J usage is TRBJ1-2, with D possibly being TRBD1 (6 bases). The CDR3 has 15 amino acids. The V gene lost 7 bases and the J gene lost 4 bases, with 19 bases spanning the gap. Germline V CDR1 and CDR2: SNHLY, FYNNEI. For the CDR3, the DNA is TGTGCCAGCACCCCCGGGACATCGGGGACCTATGGCTACACCTTC. It codes for CASTPGTSGTYGYTF.

The V and J genes are TRBV28 and TRBJ2-3, with a weak D call TRBD2 (6 bases). CDR3 length equals 15 residues. V lost 5 bases, J lost 10 bases, and 22 bases lay in between. Germline V gene data show CDR1 as MDHEN and CDR2 as SYDVKM. The chain's CDR3 is CASSPSGGSPVSQYF. Written as DNA, the CDR3 is TGTGCCAGCAGTCCCTCTGGGGGGTCGCCGGTGTCGCAGTATTTT. The whole variable domain, remainder taken from reference TRBV28 and TRBJ2-3, is DVKVTQSSRYLVKRTGEKVFLECVQDMDHENMFWYRQDPGLGLRLIYFSYDVKMKEKGDIPEGYSVSREKKERFSLILESASTNQTSMYLCASSPSGGSPVSQYFGPGTRLTVL.

The gene calls are TRBV2 and TRBJ2-3; 9 bases agree with TRBD1. Germline CDR1 SNHLY, CDR2 FYNNEI. This CDR3 comprises 15 residues. The V segment lost 6 bases and the J segment 0 bases; nucleotides outside the gene matches: 4. The CDR3 is CASRGGQGSTDTQYF. CDR3 DNA sequence: TGTGCCAGCAGGGGTGGACAGGGGAGCACAGATACGCAGTATTTT.

The rearrangement uses TRBV11-3 and TRBJ2-7; TRBD2 agrees at 13 bases. The V gene's germline CDR1 is SGHNT and CDR2 YENEEA. Losses at the gene ends were 10 bases for V and 3 bases for J; bases not matched to a gene: 6. There are 14 residues in the CDR3. CDR3 region: CANYRLAGGYEQYF. For the CDR3, the DNA is TGTGCCAACTATAGACTAGCGGGGGGCTACGAGCAGTACTTC.

The V gene is TRBV11-2, the J gene TRBJ2-3, with 7 bases identical to TRBD2. Germline V gene sequence: CDR1 SGHAT, CDR2 FQNNGV. CDR3 length: 15 residues. Trimming at V came to 0 bases and at J to 2 bases, leaving 2 bases not matched to a gene. The DNA for the CDR3 is TGTGCCAGCAGCTTAGAAGCGGGGCTCACAGATACGCAGTATTTT. It is translated as CASSLEAGLTDTQYF.

This chain joins TRBV19 and TRBJ1-2; the D is unclear. This CDR3 has 18 residues. Germline V gene data show CDR1 as LNHDA and CDR2 as SQIVND (reference sequence). With 5 bases removed from V and 2 bases from J, the gap between germline ends came to 24 bases. CDR3 protein: CASSPLGRNPPGNYGYTF. As DNA, the CDR3 is TGTGCCAGTAGTCCCCTCGGGAGAAACCCGCCTGGGAACTATGGCTACACCTTC.

This rearrangement joins TRBV20-1 to TRBJ2-3; 7 bases agree with TRBD1. This CDR3 spans 11 amino acids. The germline V gene has CDR1 DFQATT and CDR2 SNEGSKA (reference sequence). Germline trimming cut 4 bases from V and 6 bases from J; bases unmatched to any gene: 1. CDR3 bases: TGCAGTGCTACCAGGGGGGATACGCAGTATTTT. It yields the protein CSATRGDTQYF.

V and J are TRBV6-5 and TRBJ1-5; the D is unclear. Germline loops: CDR1 MNHEY, CDR2 SVGAGI. The length of the CDR3 is 12 residues. Trimming took 8 bases from V and 7 from J, leaving 12 bases between them. The CDR3 sequence is CASGRRGQPQHF. The CDR3 DNA sequence: TGTGCCAGCGGCCGGCGGGGACAGCCCCAGCATTTT.

The genes are TRBV7-6 and TRBJ2-5; D might be TRBD2 (5 bases). The V gene lost 4 bases and the J gene lost 5 bases, with 14 bases spanning the gap. The germline gives CDR1 SGHVS, CDR2 FNYEAQ. This CDR3 is 14 amino acids long. The DNA for the CDR3 is TGTGCCAGCAGCTCACTAGGAGTCGGGGAGACCCAGTACTTC. As protein: CASSSLGVGETQYF.

The rearrangement uses TRBV28 and TRBJ2-1, with 7 bases that match TRBD2. This CDR3 spans 16 amino acids. From germline, CDR1 is MDHEN and CDR2 SYDVKM. Trimming removed 2 bases from V and 0 bases from J; junction bases left unmatched: 4. The CDR3 DNA is TGTGCCAGCAGTTTAGGGTGGGGGGGCTCCTACAATGAGCAGTTCTTC. It is translated as CASSLGWGGSYNEQFF.

The V gene is TRBV27, the J gene TRBJ1-2; 7 positions agree with TRBD1. V was clipped by 4 bases and J by 5 bases; unmatched bases: 10. The CDR3 contains 15 residues. Germline CDR1 and CDR2: MNHEY and SMNVEV (reference sequence). CDR3 protein: CASSSIQGSSYGYTF. Written as DNA, the CDR3 is TGTGCCAGCAGTTCCATACAGGGGAGTTCGTATGGCTACACCTTC.